The source of this T cell receptor (beta chain) is a study of OX40 agonist ivuxolimab in advanced cancers. Patients had blood sampled at baseline and again on cycle 4 day 1 and cycle 7 day 1. Method: immunoSEQ multiplex PCR; TCRdb's copy keeps in-frame clones and lacks some. Of tens of thousands of clones in the sample, around 88% were seen once. The CDR3 has 12 amino acids. CDR1 MNHNY and CDR2 SVGAGI come from the germline V gene (reference sequence). Trimming took 8 bases from V and 2 from J, leaving 9 bases between them. Sequenced material: CD4+ or CD8+ T cells sorted from blood, taken in a trial of the OX40 agonist ivuxolimab. The chain has TRBV6-6 and TRBJ2-5, with unresolved D. This TCR was sampled from an adult with an advanced solid tumor such as melanoma, head and neck, liver or kidney cancer. The CDR3 coding sequence is TGTGCCAGCGGCTTAGGGCAAGAGACCCAGTACTTC. Protein product: CASGLGQETQYF.